This T cell receptor beta chain was profiled in a study of blood T cell repertoires in COVID-19. Produced via immunoSEQ multiplex PCR; TCRdb's table is partial and in-frame only. The data show 150,000 to 200,000 clones, with around 80% seen just once and 13% to 15% held by the top ten. The germline gives CDR1 SNHLY, CDR2 FYNNEI. V shed 7 bases and J shed 0 bases, with 18 bases lying between them. The CDR3 runs 16 residues. Sequencing was performed on peripheral blood. This TCR derives from a woman aged 70 to 79 with COVID-19, enrolled during active disease. This chain joins TRBV2 and TRBJ1-2, with D uncertain. The CDR3, as DNA: TGTGCCAGCATCGATCTCCTGGAGGGAGCTAACTATGGCTACACCTTC. It codes for CASIDLLEGANYGYTF.